What follows are 2 T cell receptor beta chains derived from one specimen sequenced in a study of T cells in Graves' hyperthyroidism and ophthalmopathy. RNA transcripts provided the source from which TCR beta CDR3 regions were amplified. The study used the HTBI primer set for a first-round RT-PCR of the TCR CDR3. Via MiXCR, TCRdb re-called the multiplex PCR reads, giving one row per CDR3 protein. The table shows 300,000 to 350,000 distinct CDR3 sequences, with over 15% occurring only once. The sequenced sample consisted of blood. The receptor source for this set is a woman aged 40 to 50 with Graves' ophthalmopathy.

This clonotype was seen many times. The V gene is TRBV11-2, the J gene TRBJ2-5; 8 bases match TRBD2. The CDR3 contains 18 residues. Trimming took 1 base from V and 2 from J; bases not matched to a gene: 12. In germline, CDR1 is SGHAT, CDR2 FQNNGV. The CDR3 coding sequence is TGTGCCAGCAGCTTAGTCTCCCTAGCGGGCAGAAAACAAGAGACCCAGTACTTC. This translates into CASSLVSLAGRKQETQYF. The whole variable domain, filled in from reference TRBV11-2 and TRBJ2-5, reads EAGVAQSPRYKIIEKRQSVAFWCNPISGHATLYWYQQILGQGPKLLIQFQNNGVVDDSQLPKDRFSAERLKGVDSTLKIQPAKLEDSAVYLCASSLVSLAGRKQETQYFGPGTRLLVL.

This clonotype has at least ten counts. The chain joins TRBV28 to TRBJ2-7; the D gene could be TRBD1 or TRBD2 (5 bases each). The germline gives CDR1 MDHEN, CDR2 SYDVKM. V lost 2 bases, J lost 4 bases, and 12 bases lay in between. This CDR3 has 14 residues. The CDR3 nucleotides are TGTGCCAGCAGTTTAGTAGGGGACCCTTACGAGCAGTACTTC. This sequence encodes CASSLVGDPYEQYF.